The 17 T cell receptor beta chains presented below share a single source sample, sequenced in a study of shared clonotypes between healthy human individuals (dated by TCRdb to the early 2020s). CD8 naive samples were obtained by positive selection for CCR7 among CD45RO-negative cells, yielding a CD45RA+CCR7+ population from which TemRA cells were excluded. Library preparation was by the immunoSEQ multiplex PCR assay. This is the immuneACCESS table as TCRdb keeps it, with only in-frame sequences that have V and J called. A part of the clones is gone; compared with another copy, unresolved V genes explain less than half, and the rest is unexplained. The sample table contains about 2.2 million clones; only one count was recorded for over 85% of them. Of the sample, approximately 1.6% falls within the top ten clones. Specimen: naive CD8+ T cells from PBMCs. The cell subset or site label for this specimen denotes: CD45RA+CCR7+. All receptors come from a man between 18 and 35 years old in good health. Some clones in this sample may be carry-over from other donors' samples.

The chain uses TRBV27 and TRBJ2-7; 9 bases align to TRBD1. The CDR3 covers 14 residues. The germline V gene has CDR1 MNHEY and CDR2 SMNVEV (reference sequence). The trim removed 4 bases at V and 5 bases at J, leaving 6 bases unmatched. CDR3 loop: CASSSTGGLHEQYF. Written as DNA, the CDR3 is TGTGCCAGCAGTTCAACAGGGGGCTTACACGAGCAGTACTTC.

This chain joins TRBV27 and TRBJ2-2; D remains ambiguous. Germline CDR1 reads MNHEY; CDR2 reads SMNVEV (reference sequence). With 3 bases removed from V and 7 bases from J, the gap between germline ends came to 12 bases. The CDR3 length is 14 residues. Here the CDR3 DNA reads TGTGCCAGCAGTTTTATGGGGAACGACGGGGAGCTGTTTTTT. As protein: CASSFMGNDGELFF.

The chain recombines TRBV6-1 with TRBJ1-4, with 9 positions matching TRBD1. This CDR3 is 15 amino acids long. Germline lookup yields CDR1 MNHNS and CDR2 SASEGT. With V trimmed by 6 bases and J by 2 bases, 4 bases remained unmatched. The CDR3 sequence is CASRDGQGTNEKLFF. The DNA for the CDR3 is TGTGCCAGCAGAGACGGACAGGGGACTAATGAAAAACTGTTTTTT.

V and J are TRBV11-1 and TRBJ2-1, with a weak D call TRBD2 (6 bases). Trimming removed 5 bases at V and 6 bases at J, with 11 bases between. The CDR3 has 13 amino acids. The germline V gene encodes CDR1 SGHAT and CDR2 FQDESV (reference sequence). This chain's CDR3 is CASSVGRINEQFF. In nucleotides, the CDR3 is TGTGCCAGCAGCGTAGGGAGGATCAATGAGCAGTTCTTC.

As for this clone: The same CDR3 arises from other DNA sequences in this sample as well. The chain joins TRBV27 to TRBJ1-2; no clear D. The length of the CDR3 is 13 residues. Germline-derived CDR1 and CDR2 are MNHEY and SMNVEV (reference sequence). With 3 bases removed from V and 0 bases from J, the gap between germline ends came to 5 bases. The CDR3, as DNA: TGTGCCAGCAGTTTGGCGGCTAACTATGGCTACACCTTC. Translating it yields CASSLAANYGYTF.

The chain employs TRBV4-1 and TRBJ1-5; maybe TRBD1 (5 bases). The length of the CDR3 is 16 residues. The germline V gene has CDR1 MGHRA and CDR2 YSYEKL. The V end was cut by 1 base, the J end by 0 bases, with 10 bases between. The CDR3 region is CASSQARENSNQPQHF. The DNA for the CDR3 is TGCGCCAGCAGCCAAGCCAGGGAGAATAGCAATCAGCCCCAGCATTTT.

The chain uses TRBV12-2 and TRBJ2-5; the D segment call TRBD1 is taken from the table without a DNA check. The end of the DNA aligns better with TRBJ2-7, so the J call may be wrong. TRBV12-2 is designated a pseudogene. The CDR3 totals 15 residues. The CDR3 spells CASRLAWQGVYEQYF. As DNA, the CDR3 is TGTGCAAGTCGCTTAGCGTGGCAGGGTGTCTACGAGCAGTACTTC.

The chain recombines TRBV2 with TRBJ1-5; TRBD1 might be the D (5 bases). The CDR3 covers 15 residues. The V end was cut by 7 bases, the J end by 4 bases, with 17 bases between. Germline V gene lookup returns CDR1 SNHLY and CDR2 FYNNEI. The CDR3 DNA follows: TGTGCCAGCAACTCGGACAAGGCGAGGAATCAGCCCCAGCATTTT. This encodes CASNSDKARNQPQHF.

This rearrangement joins TRBV30 to TRBJ1-6; no clear D gene. V was cut by 3 bases and J by 7 bases, with 13 bases left in between. The CDR3 loop spans 14 amino acids. Germline V CDR1 and CDR2: GTSNPN, SVGIG (reference sequence). This CDR3 is CAWRTPLGNSPLHF. The CDR3, as DNA: TGTGCCTGGAGGACCCCTCTAGGGAATTCACCCCTCCACTTT.

This rearrangement joins TRBV14 to TRBJ2-2, with 9 bases lining up with TRBD1. This CDR3 has 15 amino acids. Germline V gene sequence: CDR1 SGHDN, CDR2 FVKESK. The V gene end was trimmed by 3 bases and the J gene end by 5 bases; junction bases not matched to a gene: 4. The CDR3 DNA reads TGTGCCAGCAGCCATCTACAGGGGGCAACCGGGGAGCTGTTTTTT. It is translated as CASSHLQGATGELFF.

The rearrangement joins TRBV20-1 to TRBJ2-7; D call uncertain. The CDR3 covers 11 residues. V dropped 1 base and J dropped 5 bases, with 6 bases sitting between them. Germline CDR1 DFQATT, CDR2 SNEGSKA (reference sequence). The CDR3 DNA is TGCAGTGCTAGAGTGTCCCACGAGCAGTACTTC. It encodes CSARVSHEQYF.

V and J are TRBV7-3 and TRBJ2-5; D might be TRBD2 (6 bases). Germline loops: CDR1 SGHTA, CDR2 FQGTGA. The ends were cut back, 5 bases at V and 9 bases at J, with 19 bases in the middle. The CDR3 sequence is 14 residues long. CDR3: CASSVRGGGDPQYF. The CDR3 DNA reads as TGTGCCAGCAGCGTACGGGGAGGAGGGGATCCCCAGTACTTC.

The chain carries TRBV9 and TRBJ2-1; 7 bases agree with TRBD2. The J segment lost 1 base and the V segment lost 3 bases, leaving 13 bases of the junction unmatched. Germline CDR1 is SGDLS and CDR2 is YYNGEE. The CDR3 contains 18 residues. The CDR3 loop is CASSASGASGFSYNEQFF. CDR3 nucleotide sequence: TGTGCCAGCAGCGCATCCGGGGCTAGCGGTTTTTCCTACAATGAGCAGTTCTTC.

This chain connects TRBV28 to TRBJ2-1; 8 bases line up with TRBD2. The germline V gene encodes CDR1 MDHEN and CDR2 SYDVKM. Germline trimming cut 6 bases from V and 9 bases from J; bases unmatched to any gene: 25. The CDR3 sequence is 19 residues long. The CDR3 bases are TGTGCCAGCAGCTTCAGAAGGCGAGATTCTTTAGCGGGACGGGCTGAGCAGTTCTTC. Translating gives CASSFRRRDSLAGRAEQFF.

CDR3 sequence: CASSLLPGKNTGELFF. As DNA, the CDR3 is TGTGCCAGCAGCTTATTGCCAGGGAAGAACACCGGGGAGCTGTTTTTT. The chain couples TRBV7-8 to TRBJ2-2; D is possibly TRBD1 (5 bases). Germline V gene sequence: CDR1 SGHVS, CDR2 FQNEAQ. This CDR3 region has 16 residues. Trimming pared 2 bases from V and 1 base from J, leaving 11 bases between.

This clone has only one observation. The chain couples TRBV27 to TRBJ2-5, with TRBD2 identical over 14 bases. This CDR3 is built from 16 residues. CDR1 is MNHEY, CDR2 SMNVEV, per germline (reference sequence). Unmatched junction bases numbered 6, after V lost 5 bases and J lost 4 bases. The CDR3 DNA is TGTGCCAGCAGTAGATTCGGGACTAGCGGGAGAGAGACCCAGTACTTC. It codes for CASSRFGTSGRETQYF.

Here the CDR3 reads CASIQGNIQYF. The DNA of the CDR3 is TGTGCCAGCATCCAGGGTAACATTCAGTACTTC. The J gene is TRBJ2-4, the V gene TRBV27; TRBD1 might be the D (5 bases). Germline CDR1 reads MNHEY; CDR2 reads SMNVEV (reference sequence). The V and J ends lost 7 bases and 7 bases respectively, with 8 bases between them. The CDR3 totals 11 residues.